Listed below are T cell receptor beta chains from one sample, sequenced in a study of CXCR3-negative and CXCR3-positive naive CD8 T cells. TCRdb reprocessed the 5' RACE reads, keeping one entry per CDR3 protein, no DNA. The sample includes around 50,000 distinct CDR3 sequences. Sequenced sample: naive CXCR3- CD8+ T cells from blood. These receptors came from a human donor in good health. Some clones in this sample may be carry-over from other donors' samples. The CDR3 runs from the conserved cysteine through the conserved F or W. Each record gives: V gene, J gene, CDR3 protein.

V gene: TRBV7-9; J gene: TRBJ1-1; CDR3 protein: CASGRNTEAFF
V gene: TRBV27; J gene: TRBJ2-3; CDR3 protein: CASRDSLSDTQYF
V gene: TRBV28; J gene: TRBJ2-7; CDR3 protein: CASSLGGPYEQYF
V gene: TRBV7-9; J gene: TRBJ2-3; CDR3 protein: CASSVGGLTDTQYF
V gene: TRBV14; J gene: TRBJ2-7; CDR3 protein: CASSLIASLVEQYF
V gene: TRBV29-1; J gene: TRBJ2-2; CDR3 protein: CSVEVKRGAILNTGELFF
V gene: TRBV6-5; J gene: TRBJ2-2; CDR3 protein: CASSYLAGSGELFF
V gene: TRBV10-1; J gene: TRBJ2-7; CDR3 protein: CASSGRERQVWVYYEQYF
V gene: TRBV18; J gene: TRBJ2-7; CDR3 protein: CASSPRDRLNEQYF
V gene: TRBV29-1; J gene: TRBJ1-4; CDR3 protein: CSVTPTGSPEKLFF
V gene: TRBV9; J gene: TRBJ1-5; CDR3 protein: CASSVDGRGDQPQHF
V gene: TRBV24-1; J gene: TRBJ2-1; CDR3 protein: CATSDIGQGSYNEQFF
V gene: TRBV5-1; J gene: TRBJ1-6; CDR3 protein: CASSETTGGINSPLHF
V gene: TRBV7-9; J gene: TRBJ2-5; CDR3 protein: CASSLGPEEAQYF
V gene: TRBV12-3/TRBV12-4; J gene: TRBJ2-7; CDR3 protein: CASSPSDSYEQYF
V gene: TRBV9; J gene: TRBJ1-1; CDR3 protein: CASSELGQENTEAFF
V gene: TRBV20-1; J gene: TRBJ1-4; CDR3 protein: CSAWPLAATNEKLFF
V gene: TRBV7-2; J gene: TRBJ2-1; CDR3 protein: CASSRLGQRDEQFF
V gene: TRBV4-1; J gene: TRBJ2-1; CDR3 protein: CASSQEGGGDNEQFF
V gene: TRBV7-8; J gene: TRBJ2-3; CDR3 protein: CASSLEFAGGVTDTQYF
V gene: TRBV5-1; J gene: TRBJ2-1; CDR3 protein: CASSPHQTYNEQFF
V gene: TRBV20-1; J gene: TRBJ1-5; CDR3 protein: CSAVQGVSNQPQHF
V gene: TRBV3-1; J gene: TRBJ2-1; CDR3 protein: CASSVTSGEYNEQFF
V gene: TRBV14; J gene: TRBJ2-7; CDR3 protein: CASSQDGGPFYEQYF
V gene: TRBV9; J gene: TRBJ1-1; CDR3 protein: CASSVGWRTEAFF
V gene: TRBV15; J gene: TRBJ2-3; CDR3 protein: CATSRSGGPTDTQYF